A selection of T cell receptor beta chains follows, all from one sample in a study of technical replicates of blood from several donors. Repertoires were generated with immunoSEQ multiplex PCR, while TCRdb's copy carries only in-frame clones and drops some. The sample holds over 70,000 clones, about 96% seen once. Sequenced: T cells isolated from PBMCs. The receptors were sampled from a human donor in good health. Both conserved end residues are trimmed from each CDR3.

>TRBV2|TRBJ2-1
ASSGGGEYNEQF
>TRBV7-9|TRBJ1-5
ASSLGSQPQH
>TRBV11-2|TRBJ2-7
ASSRPGTPPYEQY
>TRBV27|TRBJ1-3
ASSVSGGGLGTIY
>TRBV28|TRBJ2-5
ASSLRRGGETQY
>TRBV28|TRBJ2-1
ASSWTYTFQHNEQF
>TRBV4-1|TRBJ1-2
ASSQVLDTYYGYT
>TRBV20-1|TRBJ2-1
SAREVEQF
>TRBV28|TRBJ2-7
ASSSGSLAYEQY
>TRBV7-8|TRBJ2-7
ASSTLAGPTYEQY
>TRBV2|TRBJ1-3
ATTGGLGNTIY
>TRBV7-9|TRBJ1-2
ASSSGQVYGYT
>TRBV6-1|TRBJ1-6
ASSNQGWSPLH
>TRBV6-5|TRBJ1-5
ASRAGGNQPQH
>TRBV7-9|TRBJ2-5
ASSPRGDRQETQY
>TRBV14|TRBJ2-2
ASSYLYANTGELF
>TRBV7-8|TRBJ1-4
ASSLVDRREKLF
>TRBV4-1|TRBJ2-2
ASSYFLAGENRELF
>TRBV9|TRBJ2-7
ASSIGPGTELIEQY
>TRBV4-1|TRBJ2-7
ASSEGPGGFSYEQY
>TRBV28|TRBJ2-7
ASTLPGENEQY
>TRBV28|TRBJ1-1
ASSLTKGRQVKRNTEAF
>TRBV6-5|TRBJ1-2
AVTGVWPYGYT
>TRBV10-1|TRBJ2-1
ASSEVSSGMYNEQF
>TRBV6-5|TRBJ1-5
ASGSGPSRESIQH
>TRBV11-2|TRBJ2-6
ASTTSGANVLT
>TRBV18|TRBJ1-1
ASSPREGNTEAF
>TRBV5-1|TRBJ2-5
ASSSGLAGLQETQY
>TRBV14|TRBJ1-4
ASSQFERVGKLF
>TRBV18|TRBJ2-7
ASSPLLGQRFLYEQY
>TRBV5-1|TRBJ2-7
ASSLGDRAYEQY
>TRBV19|TRBJ2-1
ASSTPGSINSYNEQF
>TRBV10-2|TRBJ2-1
ASSDSRGLYNEQF
>TRBV7-3|TRBJ1-1
ASSSGQDTEAF
>TRBV30|TRBJ1-1
ACVRTEAF
>TRBV7-2|TRBJ2-7
AKGQLYEQY
>TRBV5-1|TRBJ2-3
ASSGSLAGGTDTQY
>TRBV10-2|TRBJ1-1
ASSALPIFTEAF